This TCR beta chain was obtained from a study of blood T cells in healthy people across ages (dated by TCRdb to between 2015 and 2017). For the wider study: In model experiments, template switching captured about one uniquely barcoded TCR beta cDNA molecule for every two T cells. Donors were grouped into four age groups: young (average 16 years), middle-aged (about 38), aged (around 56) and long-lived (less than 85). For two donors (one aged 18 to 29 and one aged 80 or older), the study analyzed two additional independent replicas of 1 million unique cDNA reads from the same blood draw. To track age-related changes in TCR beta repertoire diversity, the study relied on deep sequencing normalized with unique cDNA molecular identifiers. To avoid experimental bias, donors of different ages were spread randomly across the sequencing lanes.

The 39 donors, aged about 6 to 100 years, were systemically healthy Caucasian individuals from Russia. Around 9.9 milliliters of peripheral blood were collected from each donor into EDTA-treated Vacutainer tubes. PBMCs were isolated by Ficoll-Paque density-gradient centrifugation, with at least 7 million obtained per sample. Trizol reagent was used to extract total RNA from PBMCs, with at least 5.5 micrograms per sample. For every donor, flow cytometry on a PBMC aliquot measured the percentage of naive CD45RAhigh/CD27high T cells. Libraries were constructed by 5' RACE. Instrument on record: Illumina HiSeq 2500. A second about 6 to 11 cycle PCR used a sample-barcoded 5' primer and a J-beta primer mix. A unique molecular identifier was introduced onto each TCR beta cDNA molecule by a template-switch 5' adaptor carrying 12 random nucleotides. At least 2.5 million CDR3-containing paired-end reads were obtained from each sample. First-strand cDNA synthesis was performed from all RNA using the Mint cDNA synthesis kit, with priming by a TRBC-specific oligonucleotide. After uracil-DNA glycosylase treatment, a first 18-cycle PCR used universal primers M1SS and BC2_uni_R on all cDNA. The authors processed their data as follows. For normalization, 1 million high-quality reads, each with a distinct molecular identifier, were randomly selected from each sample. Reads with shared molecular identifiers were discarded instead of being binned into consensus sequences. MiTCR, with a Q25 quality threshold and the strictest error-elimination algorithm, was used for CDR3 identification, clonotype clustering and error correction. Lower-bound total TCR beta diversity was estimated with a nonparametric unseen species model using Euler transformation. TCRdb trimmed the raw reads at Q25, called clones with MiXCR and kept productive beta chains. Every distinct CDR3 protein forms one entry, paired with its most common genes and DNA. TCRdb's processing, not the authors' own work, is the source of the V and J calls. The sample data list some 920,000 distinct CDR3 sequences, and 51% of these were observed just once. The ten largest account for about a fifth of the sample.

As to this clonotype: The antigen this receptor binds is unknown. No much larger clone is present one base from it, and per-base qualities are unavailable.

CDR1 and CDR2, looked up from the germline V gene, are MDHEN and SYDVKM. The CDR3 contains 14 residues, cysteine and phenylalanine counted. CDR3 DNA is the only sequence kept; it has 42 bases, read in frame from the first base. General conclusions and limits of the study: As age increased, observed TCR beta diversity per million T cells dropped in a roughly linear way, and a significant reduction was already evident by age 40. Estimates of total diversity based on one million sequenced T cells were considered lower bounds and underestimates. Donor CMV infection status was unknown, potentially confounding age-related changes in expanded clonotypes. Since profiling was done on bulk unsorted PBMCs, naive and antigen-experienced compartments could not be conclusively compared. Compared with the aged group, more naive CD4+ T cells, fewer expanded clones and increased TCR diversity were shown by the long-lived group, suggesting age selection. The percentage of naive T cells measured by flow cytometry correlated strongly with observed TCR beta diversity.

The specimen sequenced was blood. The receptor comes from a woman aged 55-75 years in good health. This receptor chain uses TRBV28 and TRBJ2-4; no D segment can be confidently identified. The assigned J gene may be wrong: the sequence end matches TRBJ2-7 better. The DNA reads TGTGCCAGCAGTCCACGGACGCCACCCTACGAGCAGTACTTC. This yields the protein CASSPRTPPYEQYF.